The 22 T cell receptor beta chains listed next were all sequenced from one sample in a study of cytomegalovirus exposure and HLA in healthy donors. PCR used 60 Vbeta primers and 13 Jbeta primers. Repertoires were generated with immunoSEQ multiplex PCR, while TCRdb's copy carries only in-frame clones and drops some. The sample has roughly 170,000 clones, 82% seen once; the top ten hold roughly 1.5%. Material for sequencing was PBMCs. The receptors here all came from a male donor in good health and CMV-seronegative.

This chain connects TRBV6-6 to TRBJ1-1; D not resolved. Germline CDR1 and CDR2: MNHNY and SVGAGI (reference sequence). CDR3 size: 15 residues. V lost 9 bases to trimming and J lost 3 bases, with 20 bases between them. CDR3 in DNA: TGTGCCAGTAACACGGATGATTTGGAGGACACTGAAGCTTTCTTT. As protein: CASNTDDLEDTEAFF.

The chain couples TRBV28 to TRBJ1-6, with D possibly matching TRBD1 (6 bases). Trimming took off 5 bases at V and 10 bases at J, with 18 bases between the two ends. CDR3 length: 15 amino acids. From germline, CDR1 is MDHEN and CDR2 SYDVKM. The CDR3 is CASSSPTGTLSPLHF. In DNA, the CDR3 is TGTGCCAGCAGTAGCCCCACAGGGACGCTCTCACCCCTCCACTTT.

This rearrangement joins TRBV23-1 to TRBJ1-5; D not resolved. TRBV23-1 is identified as an open reading frame with a role that is uncertain. Trimming shortened V by 0 bases and J by 11 bases, and 11 bases separated the two germline ends. The CDR3 is 13 amino acids. For the CDR3, the DNA is TGCGCCAGCAGTCAATCCTCCGGGGTGGCCCAGCATTTT. It translates to CASSQSSGVAQHF.

In its sample, this clone was seen once. The V call is TRBV9, the J call TRBJ1-4; weak D call: TRBD1 (6 bases). Germline assignment: CDR1 SGDLS and CDR2 YYNGEE. There are 17 residues in the CDR3. Trimming took 0 bases from V and 5 from J, leaving 17 bases between them. The CDR3 nucleotides read TGTGCCAGCAGCGTAGCTAGCTCCCTTACAGGGAATGAAAAACTGTTTTTT. It translates to CASSVASSLTGNEKLFF.

As to this clone: At one boundary the junction diverges from the germline segment, which might be a read error. CDR3 nucleotide sequence: TGTTCCAGCAGCTTATTGATGGGGCCAGATACGCAGTATTTT. It is translated as CSSSLLMGPDTQYF. The gene calls are TRBV7-9 and TRBJ2-3, with TRBD1 as a possible D gene (5 bases). The CDR3 has 14 residues. Germline assignment: CDR1 SEHNR and CDR2 FQNEAQ (reference sequence).

The chain is built from TRBV7-3 and TRBJ2-7; the D is unclear. The CDR3 length is 11 residues. Trimming pared 10 bases from V and 3 bases from J, leaving 10 bases between. Germline CDR1 is SGHTA and CDR2 is FQGTGA. This CDR3 is CANISNYEQYF. CDR3 in DNA: TGTGCCAACATTTCAAACTACGAGCAGTACTTC.

The V and J genes are TRBV4-1 and TRBJ1-5; no firm D call. Germline V gene data show CDR1 as MGHRA and CDR2 as YSYEKL. The V end lost 3 bases, the J end lost 4 bases, and 10 bases lay between the germline ends. There are 14 residues in the CDR3. CDR3 sequence: CASSQIGDNQPQHF. CDR3 sequence (DNA): TGCGCCAGCAGCCAGATCGGGGATAATCAGCCCCAGCATTTT.

The rearrangement joins TRBV5-6 to TRBJ2-5; D gene uncertain. Trimming took 4 bases from V and 2 from J, leaving 15 bases between them. This CDR3 comprises 15 residues. Germline lookup yields CDR1 SGHDT and CDR2 YYEEEE. The CDR3 DNA sequence: TGTGCCAGCAGCCCGGCGATCGGCAGGCAAGAGACCCAGTACTTC. Its protein product is CASSPAIGRQETQYF.

A remark on this clone: Its ends do not fully match the called genes, so a read error is possible. The rearrangement links TRBV7-9 to TRBJ2-5, with 12 bases aligning to TRBD2. Germline values: CDR1 SEHNR, CDR2 FQNEAQ (reference sequence). The CDR3 covers 15 residues. The CDR3 loop is CSSSSLGLAGETQYF. DNA of the CDR3: TGTTCCAGCAGCTCTCTGGGACTAGCGGGAGAGACCCAGTACTTC. Complete variable domain (other parts from reference TRBV7-9 and TRBJ2-5): DTGVSQNPRHKITKRGQNVTFRCDPISEHNRLYWYRQTLGQGPEFLTYFQNEAQLEKSRLLSDRFSAERPKGSFSTLEIQRTEQGDSAMYLCSSSSLGLAGETQYFGPGTRLLVL.

This chain connects TRBV30 to TRBJ2-5; tentatively, D is TRBD2 (5 bases). CDR1 and CDR2 (germline): GTSNPN, SVGIG (reference sequence). This CDR3 is 14 amino acids long. V shed 0 bases and J shed 1 base, with 9 bases lying between them. For the CDR3, the DNA is TGTGCCTGGAGTGTTTCGACTACCCAAGAGACCCAGTACTTC. It encodes CAWSVSTTQETQYF.

The chain recombines TRBV7-9 with TRBJ2-2; 9 bases agree with TRBD2. Germline V CDR1 and CDR2: SEHNR, FQNEAQ (reference sequence). The CDR3 extends over 16 amino acids. The J segment lost 7 bases and the V segment lost 8 bases, leaving 14 bases of the junction unmatched. The CDR3 sequence: CASPPLAGGQDGELFF. The CDR3 nucleotides read TGTGCCAGCCCGCCTCTGGCGGGGGGGCAGGACGGGGAGCTGTTTTTT.

This sequence joins TRBV7-8 and TRBJ1-5; no clear D. CDR3 length: 18 amino acids. The germline CDR1 and CDR2 sequences are SGHVS and FQNEAQ. V was trimmed by 1 base and J by 0 bases, leaving 16 bases between them. In DNA form, the CDR3 reads TGTGCCAGCAGCTTAGGGAGCCTCTTCCCGTCTAGCAATCAGCCCCAGCATTTT. This gives the protein CASSLGSLFPSSNQPQHF.

V and J are TRBV13 and TRBJ2-5; TRBD1 might be the D (6 bases). With 2 bases removed from V and 7 bases from J, the gap between germline ends came to 20 bases. CDR3 length: 16 amino acids. In germline, CDR1 is PRHDT, CDR2 FYEKMQ (reference sequence). CDR3 sequence (DNA): TGTGCCAGCAGCTTAAAGGGGACAAAGGGAGCGGTGACCCAGTACTTC. This codes for CASSLKGTKGAVTQYF.

This rearrangement joins TRBV11-2 to TRBJ1-2; D possibly corresponds to TRBD1 (5 bases). Germline V gene lookup returns CDR1 SGHAT and CDR2 FQNNGV. This CDR3 has 15 amino acids. V was cut by 5 bases and J by 7 bases, with 20 bases left in between. CDR3 region: CASSPWGGGAAGYTF. The CDR3 nucleotides are TGTGCCAGCAGCCCTTGGGGGGGAGGGGCGGCTGGCTACACCTTC.

This chain uses TRBV9 with TRBJ1-2; possible D gene TRBD1, 6 bases. CDR3 length equals 15 residues. V was trimmed by 1 base and J by 3 bases, leaving 13 bases between them. The germline V gene has CDR1 SGDLS and CDR2 YYNGEE. CDR3 nucleotides: TGTGCCAGCAGCGTAAAGGCAGGGGTTGACTATGGCTACACCTTC. Amino acids: CASSVKAGVDYGYTF.

The rearrangement links TRBV6-5 to TRBJ2-7; 16 nucleotides line up with TRBD2. Trimming cost V 2 bases and J 6 bases; bases outside gene matches: 4. Germline-derived CDR1 and CDR2 are MNHEY and SVGAGI. The CDR3 is made up of 16 amino acids. As DNA, the CDR3 is TGTGCCAGCAGTTACGGGACTAGCGGGAGGGCCCCCGAGCAGTACTTC. Its translation: CASSYGTSGRAPEQYF.

The DNA for the CDR3 is TGCAGCGTGTCCCGGACCCTGAGGGGGGAGACCCAGTACTTC. The encoded protein is CSVSRTLRGETQYF. V usage is TRBV29-1 and J usage is TRBJ2-5, with D tentatively TRBD1 (6 bases). This CDR3 is built from 14 residues. The V end lost 6 bases, the J end lost 5 bases, and 19 bases lay between the germline ends. Germline CDR1 reads SQVTM; CDR2 reads ANQGSEA. The variable domain in full, with the rest retrieved from reference TRBV29-1 and TRBJ2-5, is SAVISQKPSRDICQRGTSLTIQCQVDSQVTMMFWYRQQPGQSLTLIATANQGSEATYESGFVIDKFPISRPNLTFSTLTVSNMSPEDSSIYLCSVSRTLRGETQYFGPGTRLLVL.

The chain recombines TRBV6-6 with TRBJ1-6, with TRBD1 identical over 7 bases. V was clipped by 6 bases and J by 7 bases; unmatched bases: 9. The CDR3 contains 15 residues. The germline CDR1 and CDR2 sequences are MNHNY and SVGAGI (reference sequence). The CDR3 loop is CASSSQGTANSPLHF. CDR3 bases: TGTGCCAGCAGCTCACAAGGGACAGCGAATTCACCCCTCCACTTT.

The V call is TRBV28, the J call TRBJ2-7, with a weak D call TRBD1 (6 bases). Trimming took off 8 bases at V and 3 bases at J, with 20 bases between the two ends. The CDR3 is 15 amino acids. Germline CDR1 reads MDHEN; CDR2 reads SYDVKM. CDR3 DNA: TGTGCCAGCCTCTCCGGGACATTAAACATCTACGAGCAGTACTTC. This sequence encodes CASLSGTLNIYEQYF.

This clone was observed a few times. This sequence joins TRBV4-1 and TRBJ1-1; TRBD1 might be the D (6 bases). Per germline, CDR1 MGHRA and CDR2 YSYEKL. V lost 2 bases, J lost 1 base, and 11 bases lay in between. This CDR3 has 15 amino acids. CDR3 nucleotide sequence: TGCGCCAGCAGCCAAACCCAGGACAGGAACACTGAAGCTTTCTTT. The encoded protein is CASSQTQDRNTEAFF.

The chain recombines TRBV15 with TRBJ2-2; D perhaps matches TRBD1 (6 bases). CDR1 and CDR2 from the germline V gene are LNHNV and YYDKDF (reference sequence). The ends were cut back, 0 bases at V and 1 base at J, with 6 bases in the middle. There are 15 residues in the CDR3. CDR3 residues: CATSREQGNTGELFF. The CDR3 DNA sequence: TGTGCCACCAGCAGAGAACAGGGGAACACCGGGGAGCTGTTTTTT.

The rearrangement uses TRBV16 and TRBJ1-3; weak D call: TRBD1 (6 bases). V was clipped by 4 bases and J by 0 bases, with 7 bases between them. Looked up from germline, CDR1 is KGHSY and CDR2 is FQNENV. CDR3 length: 14 residues. CDR3 protein: CASSPGVSGNTIYF. CDR3 nucleotide sequence: TGTGCCAGCAGCCCAGGGGTCTCTGGAAACACCATATATTTT.